This T cell receptor (beta chain) was sequenced during a study of high-grade serous ovarian cancer treatment subgroups. The table came from immunoSEQ multiplex PCR; TCRdb's copy has only in-frame clones and leaves some out. Of about 36,000 clones listed, approximately 81% are singletons. In germline, CDR1 is SGHTA, CDR2 FQGNSA. Trimming stripped 5 bases from V and 5 bases from J, with 15 bases between. The CDR3 length is 15 residues. The tumor samples were collected prior to definitive surgery or chemotherapy. This sequence joins TRBV7-2 and TRBJ1-4; a weak D match, TRBD1 (6 bases). The TCR comes from a human donor with high-grade serous ovarian cancer. The sequenced sample was tumor tissue. CDR3 protein: CASSPQGLLNEKLFF. The CDR3 bases are TGTGCCAGCAGCCCCCAGGGGCTCCTGAATGAAAAACTGTTTTTT.